Below, 21 T cell receptor beta chains from the same sample are listed, as sequenced in a study of T-cell reconstitution after alpha-beta-depleted transplantation in children. Preparing the TCRbeta library involved the use of unique molecular identifiers. MiXCR, run by TCRdb on the PCR reads, gives a single entry per CDR3 protein. Among roughly 570,000 distinct CDR3 sequences listed, more than 20% were seen once. The sequencing used PBMCs, collected before TCRalphabeta/CD19-depleted stem cell transplant. The receptors shown here come from a boy younger than two with Wiskott-Aldrich syndrome, due to receive a stem cell transplant.

This clonotype turned up a few times. The V gene is TRBV5-1, the J gene TRBJ1-6; D gene uncertain. Germline values: CDR1 SGHRS, CDR2 YFSETQ. Trimming stripped 4 bases from V and 0 bases from J, with 11 bases between. The CDR3 extends over 16 amino acids. CDR3 sequence (DNA): TGCGCCAGCAGCGAGCTAGTGGGCTCCTATAATTCACCCCTCCACTTT. This sequence encodes CASSELVGSYNSPLHF.

This chain connects TRBV7-2 to TRBJ2-1; 7 bases align to TRBD2. There are 15 residues in the CDR3. The trim removed 2 bases at V and 4 bases at J, leaving 5 bases unmatched. Germline values: CDR1 SGHTA, CDR2 FQGNSA. The CDR3: CASSLTPAGYNEQFF. As DNA, the CDR3 is TGTGCCAGCAGCTTAACTCCAGCGGGGTACAATGAGCAGTTCTTC.

This clonotype was counted between two and nine times. CDR3 protein: CASSKAPAARINEQFF. In DNA form, the CDR3 reads TGTGCCAGCAGCAAAGCTCCAGCGGCCCGCATCAATGAGCAGTTCTTC. V is TRBV21-1 and J is TRBJ2-1; the table's D call of TRBD2 was not tested on the DNA. TRBV21-1 corresponds to a pseudogene. The CDR3 sequence is 16 residues long.

The chain combines TRBV5-1 with TRBJ2-1; D is perhaps TRBD2 (5 bases). With 0 bases removed from V and 0 bases from J, the gap between germline ends came to 13 bases. The CDR3 runs 17 residues. Germline CDR1 SGHRS, CDR2 YFSETQ. This CDR3 reads CASSLGLRASSYNEQFF. The CDR3 nucleotides are TGCGCCAGCAGCTTGGGATTGCGGGCCAGCTCCTACAATGAGCAGTTCTTC.

This clonotype was recorded a few times. CDR3 DNA: TGCAGTGCTAGGGAGGACCACTACAATGAGCAGTTCTTC. This translates into CSAREDHYNEQFF. V is TRBV20-1 and J is TRBJ2-1; possible D gene TRBD2, 5 bases. Germline loops: CDR1 DFQATT, CDR2 SNEGSKA (reference sequence). V was cut by 3 bases and J by 3 bases, with 9 bases left in between. The CDR3 sequence is 13 residues long.

This rearrangement joins TRBV5-1 to TRBJ1-1; TRBD1 is a possible D gene (5 bases). Germline V CDR1 and CDR2: SGHRS, YFSETQ. The V end lost 7 bases, the J end lost 2 bases, and 12 bases lay between the germline ends. The CDR3 is made up of 13 amino acids. The CDR3 is CASRDGHNTEAFF. For the CDR3, the DNA is TGCGCCAGCCGCGACGGACACAACACTGAAGCTTTCTTT.

The V and J genes are TRBV10-3 and TRBJ2-2; D is unresolved. V lost 2 bases, J lost 3 bases, and 1 base lay in between. The CDR3 consists of 12 residues. Germline CDR1 and CDR2: ENHRY and SYGVKD. Here the CDR3 reads CAISEDTGELFF. In nucleotides, the CDR3 is TGTGCCATCAGTGAGGACACCGGGGAGCTGTTTTTT.

This clonotype was counted at least ten times. The chain combines TRBV27 with TRBJ2-7, with TRBD2 as a possible D gene (5 bases). V was trimmed by 3 bases and J by 3 bases, leaving 12 bases between them. CDR1 MNHEY and CDR2 SMNVEV come from the germline V gene (reference sequence). This CDR3 contains 14 residues. DNA of the CDR3: TGTGCCAGCAGTTTGTCTGCCGGGGTCTACGAGCAGTACTTC. Protein sequence: CASSLSAGVYEQYF.

The table lists this clonotype with a few counts. This chain joins TRBV28 and TRBJ2-5; 10 nucleotides match TRBD2. The CDR3 contains 15 residues. V trimming: 4 bases; J trimming: 5 bases; junction bases outside the gene matches: 7. CDR1 is MDHEN, CDR2 SYDVKM, per germline. The CDR3 nucleotides read TGTGCCAGCAGTTCGCGGGTAGCGGGAGGTGAGACCCAGTACTTC. This encodes CASSSRVAGGETQYF. The complete variable domain, with remaining parts taken from reference TRBV28 and TRBJ2-5, reads DVKVTQSSRYLVKRTGEKVFLECVQDMDHENMFWYRQDPGLGLRLIYFSYDVKMKEKGDIPEGYSVSREKKERFSLILESASTNQTSMYLCASSSRVAGGETQYFGPGTRLLVL.

This rearrangement joins TRBV2 to TRBJ2-1; D is undetermined. V was cut by 5 bases and J by 9 bases, with 11 bases left in between. Looked up from germline, CDR1 is SNHLY and CDR2 is FYNNEI. This CDR3 spans 12 amino acids. In DNA form, the CDR3 reads TGTGCCAGCAGTTACTTCGTCGGTGAGCAGTTCTTC. This encodes CASSYFVGEQFF.

The table lists this clonotype with a few counts. CDR3 loop: CASSLGGNGGGELFF. In DNA, the CDR3 is TGCGCCAGCAGCTTGGGGGGGAATGGCGGCGGGGAGCTGTTTTTT. This chain uses TRBV5-1 with TRBJ2-2, with D perhaps matching TRBD1 or TRBD2 (5 bases each). The CDR3 runs to 15 residues. CDR1 SGHRS and CDR2 YFSETQ come from the germline V gene. Trimming left V 0 bases short and J 7 bases short, with 13 bases between.

This clonotype was detected a few times. J is TRBJ1-2 and V is TRBV5-6, with D possibly TRBD1 on 5 matching bases. There are 14 residues in the CDR3. The ends were cut back, 3 bases at V and 8 bases at J, with 17 bases in the middle. Per the germline V gene, CDR1 is SGHDT and CDR2 is YYEEEE. CDR3 loop: CASSSTREVEGYTF. CDR3 DNA: TGTGCCAGCAGCTCCACCAGGGAAGTGGAGGGCTACACCTTC.

This clonotype was recorded a few times. The J gene is TRBJ2-2, the V gene TRBV10-3; the match to TRBD2 covers 7 bases. J was trimmed by 8 bases and V by 6 bases; bases with no gene match: 6. The length of the CDR3 is 13 residues. Germline V gene data show CDR1 as ENHRY and CDR2 as SYGVKD. CDR3 bases: TGTGCCATCAGGAGAACTAGCGTGGGGGAGCTGTTTTTT. As protein: CAIRRTSVGELFF.

This clonotype appeared a few times. The rearrangement links TRBV28 to TRBJ1-1; the D is unclear. The CDR3 contains 13 residues. Germline CDR1 MDHEN, CDR2 SYDVKM. Deletions cut 2 bases from V and 2 bases from J, with 6 bases between. The CDR3 region is CASSLLVNTEAFF. DNA for the CDR3: TGTGCCAGCAGTTTACTGGTCAACACTGAAGCTTTCTTT.

This clonotype came up a few times. This rearrangement joins TRBV10-3 to TRBJ1-2, with TRBD1 identical over 11 bases. The V and J ends lost 6 bases and 7 bases, in that order; junction bases with no gene match: 4. There are 13 residues in the CDR3. Germline V gene sequence: CDR1 ENHRY, CDR2 SYGVKD. DNA of the CDR3: TGTGCCATCAGGATCGGGACAGGGGGTGGCTACACCTTC. Translation gives CAIRIGTGGGYTF.

The rearrangement uses TRBV12-3 or TRBV12-4 and TRBJ2-6; D uncertain. The CDR3 has 15 amino acids. V lost 8 bases, J lost 0 bases, and 11 bases lay in between. In DNA form, the CDR3 reads TGTGCCAGCGGCCGGGCCAACTCTGGGGCCAACGTCCTGACTTTC. It translates to CASGRANSGANVLTF.

The V gene is TRBV4-1, the J gene TRBJ2-7, with TRBD2 identical over 7 bases. CDR3 length: 15 residues. The germline V gene has CDR1 MGHRA and CDR2 YSYEKL. The V and J ends lost 1 base and 2 bases, in that order; junction bases with no gene match: 5. CDR3 region: CASSQVSSGAYEQYF. The CDR3 nucleotides are TGCGCCAGCAGCCAAGTCTCGAGCGGGGCCTACGAGCAGTACTTC.

The chain recombines TRBV12-3 or TRBV12-4 with TRBJ1-1; possibly TRBD1 for D (6 bases). CDR3 length equals 13 residues. The germline V and J ends were trimmed by 3 bases and 7 bases, with 12 bases remaining between them. This CDR3 is CASSFKGGFEAFF. CDR3 coding DNA: TGTGCCAGCAGTTTCAAGGGGGGCTTTGAAGCTTTCTTT.

This clonotype was detected a few times. This chain's CDR3 is CASSVATANTEAFF. The CDR3 DNA reads as TGCGCCAGCAGCGTCGCGACAGCGAACACTGAAGCTTTCTTT. The chain has TRBV5-1 and TRBJ1-1, with D perhaps TRBD1 (5 bases). The V end lost 4 bases, the J end lost 1 base, and 11 bases lay between the germline ends. Germline V gene sequence: CDR1 SGHRS, CDR2 YFSETQ. The CDR3 length is 14 residues.

The rearrangement joins TRBV7-2 to TRBJ2-1, with a possible D match to TRBD2 (5 bases). The V end was cut by 2 bases, the J end by 5 bases, with 16 bases between. Looked up from germline, CDR1 is SGHTA and CDR2 is FQGNSA. CDR3 size: 16 residues. CDR3 residues: CASSLSGSSSNNEQFF. The CDR3, as DNA: TGTGCCAGCAGCTTATCGGGGTCTAGCAGTAACAATGAGCAGTTCTTC.

In regard to this clonotype: A read error may account for a junction end that differs from germline. The chain recombines TRBV27 with TRBJ2-7; D remains ambiguous. This CDR3 contains 14 residues. The germline CDR1 and CDR2 sequences are MNHEY and SMNVEV (reference sequence). CDR3 loop: CSSSPSGVFYEQYF. CDR3 in DNA: TGTTCCAGCAGTCCCTCTGGGGTCTTCTACGAGCAGTACTTC.